This TCR beta chain was documented in a study of cytomegalovirus exposure and HLA in healthy donors. Vbeta (60) and Jbeta (13) primers were used in the PCR. TCRdb's copy holds only in-frame clones and misses some; the assay was immunoSEQ multiplex PCR. The sample includes about 93,000 clones, less than 80% of them seen just once. Sequenced sample: PBMCs. The receptor comes from a boy between 10 and 17 years old in good health and CMV-seropositive.

CDR3 nucleotide sequence: TGTGCCAGCAGCTTGGGCCAGGCAAACTATGGCTACACCTTC. It encodes CASSLGQANYGYTF. The chain combines TRBV7-9 with TRBJ1-2, with no clear D. Trimming took 3 bases from V and 2 from J, leaving 10 bases between them. The germline CDR1 and CDR2 sequences are SEHNR and FQNEAQ (reference sequence). The CDR3 sequence is 14 residues long.